The 21 T cell receptor beta chains below come from one sample, sequenced in a study of blood T cells in healthy people across ages. The use of a sample-barcoded 5' primer and a J-beta primer mix characterized a second PCR of about 7 to 12 cycles. MiXCR, run by TCRdb on the 5' RACE reads, gives a single entry per CDR3 protein. Of hundreds of thousands of distinct CDR3 sequences in the sample, around 50% are singletons; the top ten hold under 30%. Sequenced input: blood. These receptors were collected from a middle-aged man in good health.

The J gene is TRBJ2-3, the V gene TRBV6-1; 9 bases match TRBD2. The CDR3 loop spans 16 amino acids. With V trimmed by 7 bases and J by 3 bases, 11 bases remained unmatched. The germline V gene has CDR1 MNHNS and CDR2 SASEGT. CDR3 sequence reads: CASTRRGLALTDTQYF. The CDR3 DNA follows: TGTGCCAGCACCCGACGGGGACTAGCCTTGACAGATACGCAGTATTTT.

A note on this clonotype: Compared with germline, one end of the junction differs, possibly owing to a read error. This chain uses TRBV9 with TRBJ2-5; 16 bases are shared with TRBD2. The CDR3 is 17 residues long. The germline gives CDR1 SGDLS, CDR2 YYNGEE. The CDR3 loop reads CASSGTSGGAVGETQYF. CDR3 in DNA: TGCGCCAGCAGCGGGACTAGCGGGGGGGCCGTCGGAGAGACCCAGTACTTC.

This clonotype came up a few times. The chain links TRBV6-5 to TRBJ1-5; 9 bases are shared with TRBD1. The CDR3 extends over 16 amino acids. The V segment lost 4 bases and the J segment 6 bases; nucleotides outside the gene matches: 10. Germline values: CDR1 MNHEY, CDR2 SVGAGI. The CDR3 is CASSLQPGQGGQPQHF. CDR3 in DNA: TGTGCCAGCAGTTTACAACCGGGACAGGGTGGTCAGCCCCAGCATTTT.

V usage is TRBV3-1 and J usage is TRBJ1-2; D may be TRBD1 (5 bases). CDR1 LGHDT and CDR2 YNNKEL come from the germline V gene (reference sequence). Between the trimmed V and J ends, which lost 1 base and 3 bases, there was a span of 15 bases. This CDR3 region has 16 residues. The CDR3, as DNA: TGTGCCAGCAGCCAAGTCCCCGGGGGAGGAGACTATGGCTACACCTTC. Translated, it gives CASSQVPGGGDYGYTF.

This clonotype was seen just once. The chain recombines TRBV28 with TRBJ2-1; D ambiguous. V was trimmed by 6 bases and J by 1 base, leaving 13 bases between them. CDR1 MDHEN and CDR2 SYDVKM come from the germline V gene. The CDR3 is made up of 15 amino acids. The CDR3 spells CASSGGGQSYNEQFF. CDR3 coding DNA: TGTGCCAGCAGCGGCGGTGGGCAATCCTACAATGAGCAGTTCTTC.

This clonotype has a single count. J is TRBJ2-5 and V is TRBV4-2; possibly TRBD1 or TRBD2 for D (5 bases each). This CDR3 has 14 residues. Germline assignment: CDR1 LGHNA and CDR2 YNFKEQ. Between the trimmed V and J ends, which lost 0 bases and 11 bases, there was a span of 16 bases. In nucleotides, the CDR3 is TGTGCCAGCAGCCAAGATGCCCTAGCCAGGGAGCAGTACTTC. It yields the protein CASSQDALAREQYF.

In its sample, this clonotype was seen a few times. The V call is TRBV5-1, the J call TRBJ2-3, with D maybe TRBD1 (5 bases). Germline V gene data show CDR1 as SGHRS and CDR2 as YFSETQ. V lost 0 bases and J 2 bases, leaving 10 bases between the germline ends. The CDR3 covers 15 residues. Here the CDR3 reads CASSLARQSTDTQYF. For the CDR3, the DNA is TGCGCCAGCAGCTTGGCCCGACAGTCCACAGATACGCAGTATTTT.

The V gene is TRBV28, the J gene TRBJ1-1; 7 bases agree with TRBD1. The CDR3 consists of 14 residues. The germline CDR1 and CDR2 sequences are MDHEN and SYDVKM. Trimming at V came to 5 bases and at J to 7 bases, leaving 10 bases not matched to a gene. The CDR3 protein is CASSIRQGLIEAFF. For the CDR3, the DNA is TGTGCCAGCAGTATTCGACAGGGTTTAATTGAAGCTTTCTTT.

This clonotype appeared a single time. This chain joins TRBV5-1 and TRBJ2-1; tentative D call: TRBD2 (5 bases). CDR1 and CDR2 (germline): SGHRS, YFSETQ. The CDR3 runs to 14 residues. V dropped 4 bases and J dropped 6 bases, with 14 bases sitting between them. The CDR3: CASSPLTSGNEQFF. The CDR3 DNA follows: TGCGCCAGCAGCCCGCTAACTAGTGGCAATGAGCAGTTCTTC.

This clonotype appeared a few times. This chain uses TRBV24-1 with TRBJ2-1; the match to TRBD1 covers 7 bases. Germline lookup yields CDR1 KGHDR and CDR2 SFDVKD. CDR3 length equals 17 residues. V lost 4 bases, J lost 5 bases, and 13 bases stayed unmatched. CDR3 loop: CATSEPLTGSSNNEQFF. CDR3 sequence (DNA): TGTGCCACCAGTGAGCCTTTGACAGGGTCTTCGAACAATGAGCAGTTCTTC.

The V call is TRBV5-1, the J call TRBJ2-1; D call uncertain. The CDR3 length is 17 residues. V was shortened by 2 bases and J by 7 bases, with 22 bases between the two germline ends. CDR1 is SGHRS, CDR2 YFSETQ, per germline. The CDR3 protein is CASSFGYSQSRANEQFF. In DNA form, the CDR3 reads TGCGCCAGCAGCTTTGGGTACTCGCAGTCCAGAGCTAATGAGCAGTTCTTC.

This sequence joins TRBV6-2 or TRBV6-3 and TRBJ2-1; D not certain. The last part of the DNA fits TRBJ2-7 better; the J call may be wrong. CDR1 is MNHEY and CDR2 is SVGEGT in the germline V gene. This CDR3 has 11 amino acids. The CDR3 DNA reads TGTGCCAGCAGTCGGTACAATGAGCAGTACTTC. It codes for CASSRYNEQYF.

This chain links TRBV7-2 with TRBJ2-1, with D possibly being TRBD2 (6 bases). The CDR3 contains 15 residues. V was clipped by 7 bases and J by 2 bases, with 15 bases between them. The germline V gene encodes CDR1 SGHTA and CDR2 FQGNSA. The CDR3 DNA is TGTGCCAGCACCGATGGGGGGAACGCCTACAATGAGCAGTTCTTC. Translation: CASTDGGNAYNEQFF.

The sample holds a few counts of this clonotype. CDR3 in DNA: TGTGCCAGCAGTTCCCGGGACAGGGGGAGGGATACGCAGTATTTT. This gives the protein CASSSRDRGRDTQYF. V gene TRBV6-5 combines with J gene TRBJ2-3; 11 bases are shared with TRBD1. The CDR3 loop spans 15 amino acids. Losses at the gene ends were 4 bases for V and 6 bases for J; bases not matched to a gene: 6. Looked up from germline, CDR1 is MNHEY and CDR2 is SVGAGI.

V and J are TRBV27 and TRBJ2-7, with 10 positions matching TRBD1. CDR3 length: 13 amino acids. V lost 8 bases, J lost 6 bases, and 7 bases stayed unmatched. Germline assignment: CDR1 MNHEY and CDR2 SMNVEV (reference sequence). The CDR3 is CASADRGPREQYF. Here the CDR3 DNA reads TGTGCCAGCGCCGACAGGGGGCCTCGCGAGCAGTACTTC.

This clonotype was detected only once. The chain links TRBV7-9 to TRBJ1-4; D is undetermined. Trimming left V 6 bases short and J 8 bases short, with 22 bases between. From germline, CDR1 is SEHNR and CDR2 FQNEAQ (reference sequence). The CDR3 extends over 16 amino acids. The CDR3 DNA reads TGTGCCAGCAGTCACTCCAGATCGGGAATAGGCGAAAAACTGTTTTTT. It translates to CASSHSRSGIGEKLFF.

This chain joins TRBV5-1 and TRBJ2-2, with D perhaps being TRBD1 or TRBD2 (5 bases each). The CDR3 spans 14 residues. Per germline, CDR1 SGHRS and CDR2 YFSETQ. Trimming pared 10 bases from V and 5 bases from J, leaving 18 bases between. CDR3 sequence reads: CAGESSGATGELFF. CDR3 sequence (DNA): TGCGCCGGCGAGTCTTCCGGGGCGACCGGGGAGCTGTTTTTT. Drawing the rest from reference TRBV5-1 and TRBJ2-2, the complete variable domain is KAGVTQTPRYLIKTRGQQVTLSCSPISGHRSVSWYQQTPGQGLQFLFEYFSETQRNKGNFPGRFSGRQFSNSRSEMNVSTLELGDSALYLCAGESSGATGELFFGEGSRLTVL.

Only a few counts were recorded for this clonotype. The V gene is TRBV5-1, the J gene TRBJ2-1; 11 bases are shared with TRBD2. J lost 6 bases, V lost 2 bases, and 10 bases had no gene match. The CDR3 loop spans 17 amino acids. Germline CDR1 is SGHRS and CDR2 is YFSETQ. The CDR3 sequence is CASSLLAGATGGNEQFF. For the CDR3, the DNA is TGCGCCAGCAGCTTACTAGCGGGGGCCACCGGAGGCAATGAGCAGTTCTTC.

The chain links TRBV11-2 to TRBJ2-3; TRBD2 might be the D (7 bases). The germline V gene encodes CDR1 SGHAT and CDR2 FQNNGV. V was shortened by 3 bases and J by 2 bases, with 18 bases between the two germline ends. CDR3 length equals 17 residues. Written as DNA, the CDR3 is TGTGCCAGCAGCTTCCACGCGGGGGCCCGAAACACAGATACGCAGTATTTT. Encoded protein: CASSFHAGARNTDTQYF.

A few counts support this clonotype. The chain uses TRBV3-1 and TRBJ2-5; D may be TRBD1 (5 bases). The V gene lost 1 base and the J gene lost 0 bases, with 9 bases spanning the gap. This CDR3 comprises 15 residues. Germline CDR1 LGHDT, CDR2 YNNKEL (reference sequence). Here the CDR3 DNA reads TGTGCCAGCAGCCAAGGGACATTGTACCAAGAGACCCAGTACTTC. Translation gives CASSQGTLYQETQYF.

The V call is TRBV10-3, the J call TRBJ2-7; 8 positions match TRBD1. The J call could be wrong; TRBJ2-5 is a better fit for the DNA end. The CDR3 consists of 15 residues. From germline, CDR1 is ENHRY and CDR2 SYGVKD. CDR3 nucleotides: TGTGCCATCGGGGAATTCAGGGGGCGGGAAGAGACCCAGTACTTC. This gives the protein CAIGEFRGREETQYF.